Below are 14 T cell receptor beta chains sequenced from a single sample in a study of shared clonotypes between healthy human individuals. The table came from immunoSEQ multiplex PCR; TCRdb's copy has only in-frame clones and leaves some out. The sample consists of 950,000 to 1,300,000 clones, approximately 76% of them appearing once. Sequencing input: memory CD4+ T cells sorted from blood. As to subset: CD45RA-negative fraction. The receptors originated from a man in his late teens or twenties in good health.

This clone was seen ten or more times. This sequence joins TRBV7-2 and TRBJ2-7; D may be TRBD2 (8 bases). The CDR3 sequence is 16 residues long. Germline-derived CDR1 and CDR2 are SGHTA and FQGNSA. Trimming shortened V by 7 bases and J by 0 bases, and 19 bases separated the two germline ends. The CDR3 DNA reads as TGTGCCAGCACAAATCCGGGGGGGACAGCCTCCTACGAGCAGTACTTC. Translation gives CASTNPGGTASYEQYF.

This chain connects TRBV7-8 to TRBJ1-6; the D is unclear. The germline V and J ends were trimmed by 5 bases and 9 bases, with 11 bases remaining between them. Germline-derived CDR1 and CDR2 are SGHVS and FQNEAQ. The CDR3 extends over 13 amino acids. The CDR3 DNA reads TGTGCCAGCAGCGTCAGCTCCTCTTCACCCCTCCACTTT. Encoded protein: CASSVSSSSPLHF.

The rearrangement joins TRBV4-3 to TRBJ1-5; 8 nucleotides match TRBD1. CDR1 and CDR2 (germline): LGHNA, YSLEER. CDR3 length: 15 residues. Trimming removed 3 bases from V and 7 bases from J; junction bases left unmatched: 8. The CDR3: CASSQDSGGSQPQHF. The CDR3 DNA reads TGCGCCAGCAGCCAGGACTCAGGGGGCAGCCAGCCCCAGCATTTT.

The gene calls are TRBV7-2 and TRBJ2-2, with TRBD1 matching 7 bases. The CDR3 length is 16 residues. V trimming: 5 bases; J trimming: 2 bases; junction bases outside the gene matches: 8. Germline CDR1 reads SGHTA; CDR2 reads FQGNSA. In DNA form, the CDR3 reads TGTGCCAGCAGCGCTACCGGGACAGCTAACACCGGGGAGCTGTTTTTT. Amino acids: CASSATGTANTGELFF.

This clone was observed a few times. This CDR3 is CAWNRRGKYEKLFF. As DNA, the CDR3 is TGTGCCTGGAACCGCAGGGGGAAATATGAAAAACTGTTTTTT. The chain links TRBV30 to TRBJ1-4, with TRBD1 matching 7 bases. Germline CDR1 reads GTSNPN; CDR2 reads SVGIG (reference sequence). The CDR3 has 14 amino acids. J lost 6 bases, V lost 4 bases, and 8 bases had no gene match.

This chain links TRBV7-9 with TRBJ1-6; no clear D gene. Trimming removed 2 bases at V and 7 bases at J, with 9 bases between. The CDR3 loop spans 14 amino acids. Germline-derived CDR1 and CDR2 are SEHNR and FQNEAQ (reference sequence). Here the CDR3 DNA reads TGTGCCAGCAGCTTAAGGGATTCCAATTCACCCCTCCACTTT. It translates to CASSLRDSNSPLHF. Full variable domain (remainder filled in from reference TRBV7-9 and TRBJ1-6): DTGVSQNPRHKITKRGQNVTFRCDPISEHNRLYWYRQTLGQGPEFLTYFQNEAQLEKSRLLSDRFSAERPKGSFSTLEIQRTEQGDSAMYLCASSLRDSNSPLHFGNGTRLTVT.

The chain is built from TRBV7-9 and TRBJ2-2; no reliable D call. CDR3 length equals 14 residues. The germline V gene has CDR1 SEHNR and CDR2 FQNEAQ (reference sequence). V was shortened by 1 base and J by 5 bases, with 8 bases between the two germline ends. The DNA for the CDR3 is TGTGCCAGCAGCTTAGAGACGGCTACCGGGGAGCTGTTTTTT. Amino acids: CASSLETATGELFF. The variable domain in full, completed from reference TRBV7-9 and TRBJ2-2, reads DTGVSQNPRHKITKRGQNVTFRCDPISEHNRLYWYRQTLGQGPEFLTYFQNEAQLEKSRLLSDRFSAERPKGSFSTLEIQRTEQGDSAMYLCASSLETATGELFFGEGSRLTVL.

The chain joins TRBV29-1 to TRBJ2-1, with 8 bases lining up with TRBD1. Germline values: CDR1 SQVTM, CDR2 ANQGSEA. This CDR3 is 15 amino acids long. The V and J ends lost 6 bases and 0 bases, in that order; junction bases with no gene match: 7. The CDR3 bases are TGCAGCGTGGTGGGGACAGGACGCTCCTACAATGAGCAGTTCTTC. This translates into CSVVGTGRSYNEQFF.

Note on this clone: A much more abundant neighbour one base away suggests this may be a read error. V and J are TRBV11-2 and TRBJ1-1; D uncertain. The germline V gene has CDR1 SGHAT and CDR2 FQNNGV. This CDR3 contains 13 residues. Trimming stripped 4 bases from V and 1 base from J, with 7 bases between. In nucleotides, the CDR3 is TGTGCCAGCAGCTCGTCGACGAACACTGAAGCTTTCTTT. It yields the protein CASSSSTNTEAFF.

The J gene is TRBJ1-4, the V gene TRBV28, with D unresolved. Trimming stripped 2 bases from V and 2 bases from J, with 9 bases between. Germline V CDR1 and CDR2: MDHEN, SYDVKM. CDR3 length: 15 amino acids. CDR3 sequence (DNA): TGTGCCAGCAGTTTACCCCCGGGCACTAATGAAAAACTGTTTTTT. Amino acid sequence: CASSLPPGTNEKLFF.

The gene calls are TRBV29-1 and TRBJ2-5, with TRBD1 matching 11 bases. Germline V gene sequence: CDR1 SQVTM, CDR2 ANQGSEA. The J segment lost 5 bases and the V segment lost 8 bases, leaving 7 bases of the junction unmatched. The CDR3 totals 13 residues. The DNA for the CDR3 is TGCAGCTCGGGGACAGGGGGTTTCGAGACCCAGTACTTC. Protein: CSSGTGGFETQYF.

The CDR3 nucleotides read TGTGCCAGCAGCCCGGTTCTTGGGACGCAGTATTTT. This gives the protein CASSPVLGTQYF. V usage is TRBV7-8 and J usage is TRBJ2-3, with D hard to call. The V end was cut by 5 bases, the J end by 9 bases, with 12 bases between. The CDR3 length is 12 residues. Germline V gives CDR1 SGHVS, CDR2 FQNEAQ.

In this sample, this clone turned up a few times. This chain connects TRBV5-1 to TRBJ2-2; D may be TRBD2 (6 bases). The CDR3 has 15 amino acids. Germline V gives CDR1 SGHRS, CDR2 YFSETQ. V gave up 7 bases and J gave up 1 base, with 14 bases separating them. CDR3 in amino acids: CASFLGTLNTGELFF. CDR3 in DNA: TGCGCCAGCTTCCTCGGGACTCTGAACACCGGGGAGCTGTTTTTT.

The rearrangement joins TRBV11-2 to TRBJ2-5; 15 nucleotides match TRBD2. The germline CDR1 and CDR2 sequences are SGHAT and FQNNGV. V gave up 6 bases and J gave up 2 bases; unmatched junction bases: 7. The CDR3 is made up of 17 amino acids. This chain's CDR3 is CASRQRTSGGDQETQYF. CDR3 bases: TGTGCCAGCAGGCAGCGGACTAGCGGGGGGGATCAAGAGACCCAGTACTTC. Full variable domain (outside the CDR3, taken from reference TRBV11-2 and TRBJ2-5): EAGVAQSPRYKIIEKRQSVAFWCNPISGHATLYWYQQILGQGPKLLIQFQNNGVVDDSQLPKDRFSAERLKGVDSTLKIQPAKLEDSAVYLCASRQRTSGGDQETQYFGPGTRLLVL.